A single sample is the source of the 21 T cell receptor beta chains below, sequenced in a study of PD-1 blockade in classical Hodgkin lymphoma (dated by TCRdb to 2018 to 2021). The library was obtained by the immunoSEQ multiplex PCR assay. The clones in this table, taken by TCRdb from immuneACCESS, are in-frame only. Not every clone is retained; where verified, under half of the shortfall comes from an unresolved V gene, and the cause of the rest is unknown. For this sample the table gives some 96,000 clones, of which under 95% were detected only once. The ten largest clones capture roughly 2.1% of the sample. The time point label, read with the paper, signifies: cycle 4 day 1 (C4D1), after 6 weeks of nivolumab. Every trial patient had relapsed following autologous stem cell transplantation, and prior brentuximab vedotin exposure was what differed among cohorts A, B and C. Here the sequenced sample was peripheral blood mononuclear cells (PBMCs), taken before the fourth cycle of nivolumab. These receptor sequences come from a human donor with classical Hodgkin lymphoma.

This clone came up once. The rearrangement joins TRBV19 to TRBJ2-5; D may be TRBD1 (5 bases). The CDR3 length is 18 residues. Trimming took off 6 bases at V and 9 bases at J, with 32 bases between the two ends. The V gene's germline CDR1 is LNHDA and CDR2 SQIVND (reference sequence). CDR3 nucleotide sequence: TGTGCCAGTAGCCCCCAGGCAGGGTGGTTCAACCAGAAGAGACCCCAGTACTTC. This translates into CASSPQAGWFNQKRPQYF. The whole variable domain, remainder taken from reference TRBV19 and TRBJ2-5, is DGGITQSPKYLFRKEGQNVTLSCEQNLNHDAMYWYRQDPGQGLRLIYYSQIVNDFQKGDIAEGYSVSREKKESFPLTVTSAQKNPTAFYLCASSPQAGWFNQKRPQYFGPGTRLLVL.

CDR3: CSVRTDSGTEAFF. DNA of the CDR3: TGCAGCGTTCGGACAGACTCGGGAACTGAAGCTTTCTTT. This chain connects TRBV29-1 to TRBJ1-1; TRBD1 is a possible D gene (6 bases). CDR1 is SQVTM and CDR2 is ANQGSEA in the germline V gene. Trimming stripped 5 bases from V and 5 bases from J, with 15 bases between. This CDR3 is built from 13 residues. Variable domain in full (rest from reference TRBV29-1 and TRBJ1-1): SAVISQKPSRDICQRGTSLTIQCQVDSQVTMMFWYRQQPGQSLTLIATANQGSEATYESGFVIDKFPISRPNLTFSTLTVSNMSPEDSSIYLCSVRTDSGTEAFFGQGTRLTVV.

This chain uses TRBV14 with TRBJ1-1; 11 bases align to TRBD1. Germline values: CDR1 SGHDN, CDR2 FVKESK. Trimming cost V 0 bases and J 4 bases; bases outside gene matches: 10. CDR3 length equals 18 residues. The CDR3 protein is CASSQDDVWTGGPTEAFF. The CDR3 region has the DNA TGTGCCAGCAGCCAAGATGATGTTTGGACAGGGGGCCCCACTGAAGCTTTCTTT.

The V gene is TRBV7-8, the J gene TRBJ2-7; a possible D gene is TRBD1 (5 bases). Germline loops: CDR1 SGHVS, CDR2 FQNEAQ. CDR3 length: 17 amino acids. Trimming stripped 0 bases from V and 0 bases from J, with 15 bases between. The DNA of the CDR3 is TGTGCCAGCAGCTTAGCGACGCAGGGTCATAGCTCCTACGAGCAGTACTTC. Translation: CASSLATQGHSSYEQYF.

The chain joins TRBV5-1 to TRBJ2-7; D is unclear. V was cut by 4 bases and J by 0 bases, with 14 bases left in between. Germline CDR1 and CDR2: SGHRS and YFSETQ. The length of the CDR3 is 15 residues. DNA for the CDR3: TGCGCCAGCAGCCCCCCCCGTGGAAGCTCCTACGAGCAGTACTTC. As protein: CASSPPRGSSYEQYF.

This clone was detected once. The chain links TRBV5-4 to TRBJ2-7, with D possibly matching TRBD1 (6 bases). V was pared by 3 bases and J by 6 bases, with 22 bases between. The CDR3 consists of 16 residues. The germline V gene encodes CDR1 SGHNT and CDR2 YYREEE (reference sequence). CDR3 in amino acids: CASSSWGRAVTGEQYF. DNA of the CDR3: TGTGCCAGCAGCTCTTGGGGGCGGGCCGTTACTGGCGAGCAGTACTTC.

This chain uses TRBV19 with TRBJ1-2, with 9 bases identical to TRBD1. CDR3 length: 11 amino acids. Germline V gene data show CDR1 as LNHDA and CDR2 as SQIVND (reference sequence). J gave up 7 bases and V 9 bases, and 3 bases lay outside the gene matches. The CDR3 loop reads CASGTGTGYTF. The CDR3 nucleotides are TGTGCCAGCGGGACAGGGACTGGCTACACCTTC.

V usage is TRBV6-5 and J usage is TRBJ1-2; 7 bases line up with TRBD1. Germline V gene sequence: CDR1 MNHEY, CDR2 SVGAGI. The junction had 5 bases not matched to a gene; V was cut back by 0 bases and J by 4 bases. The CDR3 extends over 15 amino acids. The CDR3 here is CASSYSRGRGYGYTF. The CDR3 coding sequence is TGTGCCAGCAGTTACTCGAGGGGGCGCGGCTATGGCTACACCTTC.

The rearrangement joins TRBV30 to TRBJ2-1; 8 bases align to TRBD2. The junction had 4 bases not matched to a gene; V was cut back by 1 base and J by 5 bases. Germline V lookup: CDR1 GTSNPN, CDR2 SVGIG (reference sequence). This CDR3 spans 14 amino acids. The CDR3 bases are TGTGCCTGGAGTGCGCGGGGGGCGAACAATGAGCAGTTCTTC. It is translated as CAWSARGANNEQFF.

The V call is TRBV5-1, the J call TRBJ1-6; TRBD1 aligns across 7 bases. The trim removed 0 bases at V and 4 bases at J, leaving 4 bases unmatched. This CDR3 spans 16 amino acids. Germline CDR1 is SGHRS and CDR2 is YFSETQ. The CDR3 DNA follows: TGCGCCAGCAGCTTGGTCCCGGGACAGTATAATTCACCCCTCCACTTT. Its protein product is CASSLVPGQYNSPLHF.

The CDR3 sequence is CAASTGVGYEQYF. The CDR3 coding sequence is TGTGCCGCATCTACAGGGGTGGGCTACGAGCAGTACTTC. The chain joins TRBV6-6 to TRBJ2-7, with 7 positions matching TRBD1. The junction had 10 bases not matched to a gene; V was cut back by 11 bases and J by 3 bases. The CDR3 has 13 amino acids. CDR1 and CDR2 (germline): MNHNY, SVGAGI (reference sequence).

Here the CDR3 reads CASSPSEGLGFYEQYF. Here the CDR3 DNA reads TGTGCCAGTAGTCCTTCGGAGGGCCTCGGCTTTTACGAGCAGTACTTC. The V call is TRBV19, the J call TRBJ2-7; D might be TRBD2 (6 bases). This CDR3 comprises 16 residues. Trimming took 5 bases from V and 4 from J, leaving 21 bases between them. Germline lookup yields CDR1 LNHDA and CDR2 SQIVND (reference sequence).

The genes are TRBV5-1 and TRBJ2-4, with TRBD2 matching over 7 bases. CDR1 and CDR2 (germline): SGHRS, YFSETQ. The ends lost 4 bases at V and 0 bases at J; junction bases unmatched: 16. The CDR3 is made up of 19 amino acids. The CDR3 DNA sequence: TGCGCCAGCAGCCTACCCGGGGGGAGCGGGAAACTAGCCAAAAACATTCAGTACTTC. Its protein is CASSLPGGSGKLAKNIQYF.

The chain combines TRBV2 with TRBJ2-7; D gene uncertain. The CDR3 contains 13 residues. Germline values: CDR1 SNHLY, CDR2 FYNNEI. The ends were cut back, 11 bases at V and 0 bases at J, with 14 bases in the middle. The CDR3 DNA is TGTGCCGGAAATAAAGACCACTCCTACGAGCAGTACTTC. Encoded protein: CAGNKDHSYEQYF.

The rearrangement links TRBV29-1 to TRBJ2-7, with 8 positions matching TRBD2. Germline trimming cut 7 bases from V and 2 bases from J; bases unmatched to any gene: 10. The CDR3 loop spans 14 amino acids. The germline CDR1 and CDR2 sequences are SQVTM and ANQGSEA. The chain's CDR3 is CSAVRLASTYEQYF. The DNA for the CDR3 is TGCAGCGCCGTAAGACTAGCGTCTACCTACGAGCAGTACTTC.

V gene TRBV6-5 combines with J gene TRBJ1-1, with a weak D call TRBD1 (6 bases). Deletions cut 2 bases from V and 5 bases from J, with 9 bases between. Per germline, CDR1 MNHEY and CDR2 SVGAGI. The CDR3 contains 13 residues. This CDR3 reads CASSYGQRTEAFF. CDR3 nucleotides: TGTGCCAGCAGTTACGGACAGAGGACTGAAGCTTTCTTT.

The chain couples TRBV29-1 to TRBJ2-1; D may be TRBD2 (5 bases). The germline V and J ends were trimmed by 2 bases and 6 bases, with 23 bases remaining between them. Germline CDR1 is SQVTM and CDR2 is ANQGSEA. This CDR3 is built from 17 residues. The CDR3: CSVEPRRVMGQPNEQFF. CDR3 sequence (DNA): TGCAGCGTTGAACCAAGGCGGGTGATGGGCCAACCCAATGAGCAGTTCTTC.

The rearrangement uses TRBV9 and TRBJ2-7; 8 nucleotides align to TRBD2. CDR1 is SGDLS and CDR2 is YYNGEE in the germline V gene. V gave up 4 bases and J gave up 4 bases; unmatched junction bases: 10. The CDR3 extends over 15 amino acids. CDR3 coding DNA: TGTGCCAGCAGCATTGAGCGGGAGAGTCGGTACGAGCAGTACTTC. Translation: CASSIERESRYEQYF.

J is TRBJ1-4 and V is TRBV2; D is unclear. The CDR3 runs to 17 residues. Germline V gene lookup returns CDR1 SNHLY and CDR2 FYNNEI. Deletions cut 1 base from V and 0 bases from J, with 12 bases between. The CDR3 DNA is TGTGCCAGCAGTGAAGGACGGATGTTTGCAACTAATGAAAAACTGTTTTTT. Translated, it gives CASSEGRMFATNEKLFF.

V usage is TRBV1 and J usage is TRBJ2-7; TRBD2, as called in the table, went unchecked against the DNA. TRBV1 is an annotated pseudogene. CDR3 size: 18 residues. CDR3 residues: CTSSQVERRLAGSYEQYF. In nucleotides, the CDR3 is TGCACCAGCAGCCAAGTAGAGCGGAGGTTAGCGGGATCCTACGAGCAGTACTTC.

The rearrangement links TRBV7-3 to TRBJ2-1; tentatively, D is TRBD2 (5 bases). Deletions cut 3 bases from V and 0 bases from J, with 21 bases between. CDR1 and CDR2 from the germline V gene are SGHTA and FQGTGA. The CDR3 is made up of 19 amino acids. The CDR3 spells CASSFPDRFSGSSYNEQFF. CDR3 coding DNA: TGTGCCAGCAGCTTCCCCGATCGCTTCAGCGGCAGCTCCTACAATGAGCAGTTCTTC.